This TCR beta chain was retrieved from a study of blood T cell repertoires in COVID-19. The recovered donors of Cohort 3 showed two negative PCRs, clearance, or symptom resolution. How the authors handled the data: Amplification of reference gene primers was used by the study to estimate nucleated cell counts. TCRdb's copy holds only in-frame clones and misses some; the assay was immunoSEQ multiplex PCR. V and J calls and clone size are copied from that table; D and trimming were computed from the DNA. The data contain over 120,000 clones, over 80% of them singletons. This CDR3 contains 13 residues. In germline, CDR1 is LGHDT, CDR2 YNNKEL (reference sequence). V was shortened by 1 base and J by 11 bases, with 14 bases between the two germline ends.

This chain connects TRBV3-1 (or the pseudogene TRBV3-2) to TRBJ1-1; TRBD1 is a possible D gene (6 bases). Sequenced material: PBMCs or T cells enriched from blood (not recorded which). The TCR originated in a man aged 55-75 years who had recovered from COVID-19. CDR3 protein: CASSQVRGGDAFF. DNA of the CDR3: TGTGCCAGCAGCCAAGTACGCGGGGGCGATGCTTTCTTT.